The source of this T cell receptor (beta chain) is a study of PD-1 blockade in classical Hodgkin lymphoma. Notes on the study in general: At baseline, newly diagnosed patients reportedly showed less TCR diversity than healthy donors. There was a significant rise in CD4+ TCR diversity by C4D1, with no such rise for CD8+.

Concerning this clone: Its antigen is unidentified.

TCRdb's copy holds only in-frame clones and misses some; the assay was immunoSEQ multiplex PCR. There are about 15,000 clones in the sample; around four fifths occur only once, and around 37% lies in the top ten. This CDR3 has 15 residues. Trimming cost V 2 bases and J 2 bases; bases outside gene matches: 4. Germline CDR1 is MDHEN and CDR2 is SYDVKM. Every one of the patients relapsed after autologous stem cell transplantation (brentuximab vedotin exposure was variable). The chain combines TRBV28 with TRBJ2-7, with 9 bases aligning to TRBD2. The clonotype originates from a human donor with classical Hodgkin lymphoma. The specimen was peripheral blood mononuclear cells (PBMCs), collected before the second cycle of nivolumab. CDR3 in DNA: TGTGCCAGCAGTTTAGCCCTAGCGGGGACCTACGAGCAGTACTTC. It translates to CASSLALAGTYEQYF.